Here is one TCR beta chain with its context. Its antigen is currently unknown. The sample comes from a study of cytomegalovirus exposure and HLA in healthy donors. Study background: Sequencing of some 200 million T cells in an earlier analysis found 100 million to 140 million unique TCR beta sequences. General study points: An ancestry cluster, one associated with Asian ancestry, reportedly showed fewer N-insertions than the roughly 700-donor mean in a later analysis.

PCR was performed using 60 Vbeta and 13 Jbeta primers. Here immunoSEQ multiplex PCR was the method, and the copy in TCRdb shows in-frame clones only, minus some. The table shows 160,000 or so clones, with approximately 72% occurring only once. Sequenced: PBMCs. This clonotype originated in a female donor in good health and CMV-seronegative.

The CDR3 here is CASSRGLAGAVHNEQFF. CDR3 in DNA: TGCGCCAGCAGCCGGGGACTAGCGGGAGCGGTGCACAATGAGCAGTTCTTC. The chain carries TRBV4-1 and TRBJ2-1, with 14 bases matching TRBD2. The CDR3 covers 17 residues. Losses at the gene ends were 4 bases for V and 5 bases for J; bases not matched to a gene: 7. Germline assignment: CDR1 MGHRA and CDR2 YSYEKL.